These T cell receptor beta chains were read from a single sample in a study of CD8 T cells in Susac syndrome. TCRdb re-analysed the immunoSEQ multiplex PCR reads in MiXCR, keeping a single row per CDR3 protein. The sample shows more than 95,000 distinct CDR3 sequences, 93% of them seen only once. The specimen was CD8+ T cells from PBMCs. The origin of the receptors is a human donor with multiple sclerosis. Both conserved end residues are part of each CDR3. A D gene is named only where the DNA matches it firmly. Rows may omit the clone size; those that give it use once, few, many or a size class.

length,D,size,J,V,CDR3,DNA
14,NA,NA,TRBJ2-1,TRBV2,CASSDGQVYNEQFF,TGTGCCAGCAGTGATGGCCAGGTCTACAATGAGCAGTTCTTC
15,TRBD1,NA,TRBJ1-2,TRBV7-9,CASSSGTGVPWGYTF,TGTGCCAGCAGCTCTGGGACAGGGGTCCCTTGGGGCTACACCTTC
16,NA,NA,TRBJ1-1,TRBV11-2,CASSLGYRQKNTEAFF,TGTGCCAGCAGCTTAGGGTATCGACAGAAGAACACTGAAGCTTTCTTT
13,TRBD1,NA,TRBJ1-2,TRBV30,CAWGAGGVDGYTF,TGTGCCTGGGGGGCAGGGGGGGTCGACGGCTACACCTTC
13,NA,NA,TRBJ1-1,TRBV9,CASSVTVNTEAFF,TGTGCCAGCAGCGTTACGGTGAACACTGAAGCTTTCTTT
16,NA,NA,TRBJ2-1,TRBV5-1,CASSPSHRELKGEQFF,TGCGCCAGCAGCCCCTCCCACAGGGAGTTGAAGGGTGAGCAGTTCTTC
14,NA,few,TRBJ1-5,TRBV5-1,CASAERSVNQPQHF,TGCGCCAGCGCGGAGCGATCCGTAAATCAGCCCCAGCATTTT
18,NA,NA,TRBJ1-6,TRBV3-1,CASSQDPAESSYNSPLHF,TGTGCCAGCAGCCAAGATCCCGCAGAGAGCTCCTATAATTCACCCCTCCACTTT
14,NA,NA,TRBJ2-4,TRBV11-2,CASSLVGGGNIQYF,TGTGCCAGCAGCTTAGTCGGGGGAGGAAACATTCAGTACTTC
15,NA,NA,TRBJ1-2,TRBV7-9,CASRQTDRGDYGYTF,TGTGCCAGCAGACAAACGGACAGAGGTGACTATGGCTACACCTTC
16,TRBD2,NA,TRBJ2-2,TRBV9,CASSPSPSGYTGELFF,TGTGCCAGCAGCCCCTCCCCTAGCGGGTACACCGGGGAGCTGTTTTTT
15,NA,NA,TRBJ2-1,TRBV7-7,CASSLAEGNYNEQFF,TGTGCTAGCAGCTTAGCGGAGGGAAACTACAATGAGCAGTTCTTC
12,NA,NA,TRBJ2-7,TRBV28,CASSSPHPEQYF,TGTGCCAGCAGTTCCCCTCACCCCGAGCAGTACTTC
14,NA,NA,TRBJ2-7,TRBV28,CASSQVGGLYEQYF,TGTGCCAGCAGCCAAGTGGGGGGGCTGTACGAGCAGTACTTC
16,NA,NA,TRBJ1-6,TRBV3-1,CASSHERPFPNSPLHF,TGTGCCAGCAGCCACGAAAGACCGTTCCCAAATTCACCCCTCCACTTT
18,NA,NA,TRBJ2-3,TRBV6-4,CASSDGGRGSGAGDTQYF,TGTGCCAGCAGTGACGGGGGCAGGGGTTCGGGCGCTGGAGATACGCAGTATTTT
13,NA,NA,TRBJ1-1,TRBV27,CASSLFLNTEAFF,TGTGCCAGCAGTTTATTCTTGAACACTGAAGCTTTCTTT
15,NA,NA,TRBJ1-1,TRBV28,CASSFIVAGNTEAFF,TGTGCCAGCAGTTTTATAGTGGCAGGGAACACTGAAGCTTTCTTT
17,NA,NA,TRBJ2-5,TRBV28,CASSHPLGDVSEETQYF,TGTGCCAGCAGTCACCCCCTTGGGGATGTCAGTGAAGAGACCCAGTACTTC
11,NA,once,TRBJ1-2,TRBV9,CASSDFYGYTF,TGTGCCAGCAGCGATTTCTATGGCTACACCTTC
17,TRBD2,NA,TRBJ2-6,TRBV24-1,CATSAGTSGTGANVLTF,TGTGCCACCAGTGCCGGGACTAGCGGGACTGGGGCCAACGTCCTGACTTTC
16,TRBD2,NA,TRBJ2-2,TRBV5-4,CASRLDSGSRAGELFF,TGTGCCAGCCGCTTGGATAGCGGGAGTCGCGCCGGGGAGCTGTTTTTT
12,NA,NA,TRBJ1-1,TRBV30,CAWSVRLDEAFF,TGTGCCTGGAGTGTACGATTGGACGAAGCTTTCTTT
11,NA,few,TRBJ1-2,TRBV9,CASSGHRGYTF,TGTGCCAGCAGCGGACATCGTGGCTACACCTTC
14,TRBD1,NA,TRBJ1-1,TRBV19,CASSYTGGNTEAFF,TGTGCCAGTAGTTACACAGGGGGTAACACTGAAGCTTTCTTT
14,NA,NA,TRBJ1-1,TRBV7-6,CASSPGLPSTEAFF,TGTGCCAGCAGCCCGGGACTCCCGAGCACTGAAGCTTTCTTT
16,TRBD2,NA,TRBJ2-1,TRBV20-1,CSARQRAGGSYNEQFF,TGCAGTGCTAGACAACGCGCGGGAGGCTCCTACAATGAGCAGTTCTTC
16,TRBD2,NA,TRBJ2-3,TRBV9,CASSATSGGNTDTQYF,TGTGCCAGCAGCGCCACTAGCGGGGGGAACACAGATACGCAGTATTTT
13,NA,NA,TRBJ1-4,TRBV27,CASSAGTPEKLFF,TGTGCCAGCAGTGCTGGGACGCCGGAAAAACTGTTTTTT
15,NA,NA,TRBJ2-3,TRBV14,CASSQVSARGDTQYF,TGTGCCAGCAGCCAAGTGAGCGCTCGCGGGGATACGCAGTATTTT
14,TRBD2,NA,TRBJ2-1,TRBV27,CASSDSGRGAEQFF,TGTGCCAGCAGTGATAGCGGGAGGGGGGCTGAGCAGTTCTTC
14,NA,NA,TRBJ2-3,TRBV6-1,CASTTGARTDTQYF,TGTGCCAGCACCACGGGGGCTCGCACAGATACGCAGTATTTT
14,TRBD1,NA,TRBJ2-1,TRBV29-1,CSVGRDRPYNEQFF,TGCAGCGTTGGCCGGGACAGGCCGTACAATGAGCAGTTCTTC
12,NA,few,TRBJ2-2,TRBV7-9,CASSLTAGELFF,TGTGCCAGCAGCCTTACGGCCGGGGAGCTGTTTTTT
18,TRBD2,NA,TRBJ2-1,TRBV27,CASSSRPRRESSGNEQFF,TGTGCCAGCAGCTCCCGGCCCCGGCGGGAGAGTTCTGGGAATGAGCAGTTCTTC
18,TRBD2,NA,TRBJ2-3,TRBV20-1,CSARGLAGGMGLTDTQYF,TGCAGTGCTAGAGGACTAGCGGGAGGAATGGGCCTCACAGATACGCAGTATTTT
14,NA,NA,TRBJ2-5,TRBV11-2,CASSLSAGKSPQYF,TGTGCCAGCAGCTTATCGGCAGGGAAGTCGCCCCAGTACTTC
17,NA,NA,TRBJ1-3,TRBV23-1,CASSQSSLLVSGNTIYF,TGCGCCAGCAGTCAATCCTCTCTACTAGTCTCTGGAAACACCATATATTTT
15,NA,NA,TRBJ1-1,TRBV2,CASSEFYTGNTEAFF,TGTGCCAGCAGTGAATTCTACACAGGGAACACTGAAGCTTTCTTT
17,NA,NA,TRBJ2-1,TRBV11-2,CASSPFSGGRLGNEQFF,TGTGCCAGCAGCCCGTTTTCGGGGGGCAGATTGGGCAATGAGCAGTTCTTC
15,NA,NA,TRBJ1-1,TRBV7-9,CASSSPSGVGTEAFF,TGTGCCAGCAGCTCCCCCTCCGGGGTCGGCACTGAAGCTTTCTTT
13,NA,NA,TRBJ1-2,TRBV7-9,CASSFRGYYGYTF,TGTGCCAGCAGCTTTCGGGGATACTATGGCTACACCTTC
16,TRBD1,NA,TRBJ2-2,TRBV5-4,CASSAPGTGVTGELFF,TGTGCCAGCAGCGCGCCCGGGACAGGGGTCACCGGGGAGCTGTTTTTT
17,NA,NA,TRBJ2-3,TRBV11-1,CASSLYRGRGSTDTQYF,TGTGCCAGCAGCTTATATCGAGGGAGGGGGAGCACAGATACGCAGTATTTT
13,TRBD1,NA,TRBJ1-1,TRBV3-1,CASSQTGTAEAFF,TGTGCCAGCAGCCAAACCGGGACAGCTGAAGCTTTCTTT
14,NA,NA,TRBJ2-2,TRBV24-1,CATSATGNTGELFF,TGTGCCACCAGTGCGACTGGGAACACCGGGGAGCTGTTTTTT
16,TRBD1,NA,TRBJ1-5,TRBV5-1,CASSPTGQGGNQPQHF,TGCGCCAGCAGCCCCACGGGGCAGGGGGGCAATCAGCCCCAGCATTTT
15,NA,NA,TRBJ2-5,TRBV9,CASSVLNGAGETQYF,TGTGCCAGCAGCGTATTAAATGGCGCTGGAGAGACCCAGTACTTC
15,NA,NA,TRBJ1-4,TRBV6-5,CASSYSPQINEKLFF,TGTGCCAGCAGTTACTCCCCACAGATTAATGAAAAACTGTTTTTT
14,NA,NA,TRBJ2-4,TRBV7-6,CASIKVGAQDIQYF,TGTGCCAGCATAAAAGTCGGAGCTCAAGACATTCAGTACTTC
14,NA,NA,TRBJ2-5,TRBV5-8,CASSFVGTQETQYF,TGTGCCAGCAGCTTCGTAGGTACCCAAGAGACCCAGTACTTC